The 9 T cell receptor beta chains listed next were all sequenced from one sample in a study of beta chain features in type 1 diabetes. Every bit of the isolated RNA underwent reverse transcription, so sequencing read expressed TCRB transcripts. Clones were sequenced by immunoSEQ multiplex PCR, and TCRdb holds only the in-frame ones, with some missing. The profile shows about 900,000 clones, roughly 17% of them singletons. Material for sequencing was naive CD4+ T cells from blood. Receptors originate from a woman aged 18-30 years in good health.

This clone showed up just a few times. The genes are TRBV7-2 and TRBJ2-3; 8 positions match TRBD1. V shed 5 bases and J 0 bases; nucleotides not matched to a gene: 10. CDR1 and CDR2 (germline): SGHTA, FQGNSA. CDR3 length equals 17 residues. This chain's CDR3 is CASSLRTGSTSTDTQYF. CDR3 sequence (DNA): TGTGCCAGCAGCCTAAGGACAGGGTCTACTAGCACAGATACGCAGTATTTT.

This clone was counted between two and nine times. The V call is TRBV6-5, the J call TRBJ2-1; 12 nucleotides align to TRBD2. J lost 7 bases, V lost 9 bases, and 10 bases had no gene match. Germline CDR1 reads MNHEY; CDR2 reads SVGAGI. The CDR3 spans 15 residues. The CDR3 protein is CASHGGLAGRNEQFF. The CDR3 bases are TGTGCCAGTCACGGGGGACTAGCGGGTAGAAATGAGCAGTTCTTC.

J is TRBJ1-1 and V is TRBV6-6; no definite D call. CDR1 and CDR2 (germline): MNHNY, SVGAGI (reference sequence). The ends were cut back, 6 bases at V and 3 bases at J, with 5 bases in the middle. The CDR3 totals 11 residues. CDR3 protein: CASSHDTEAFF. CDR3 nucleotides: TGTGCCAGCAGCCACGACACTGAAGCTTTCTTT.

The gene calls are TRBV18 and TRBJ1-1; 7 nucleotides agree with TRBD1. The germline gives CDR1 KGHSH, CDR2 LQKENI. Losses at the gene ends were 4 bases for V and 4 bases for J; bases not matched to a gene: 3. The CDR3 extends over 13 amino acids. Here the CDR3 reads CASSQGTATEAFF. CDR3 nucleotide sequence: TGTGCCAGCTCACAGGGGACAGCCACTGAAGCTTTCTTT.

V usage is TRBV11-1 and J usage is TRBJ2-1; D remains ambiguous. Germline V CDR1 and CDR2: SGHAT, FQDESV (reference sequence). The CDR3 contains 14 residues. With 0 bases removed from V and 7 bases from J, the gap between germline ends came to 10 bases. The CDR3 nucleotides are TGTGCCAGCAGCTTAGCGGTCCAGGATAATGAGCAGTTCTTC. This codes for CASSLAVQDNEQFF.

The genes are TRBV5-4 and TRBJ2-3, with TRBD2 matching over 11 bases. This CDR3 has 18 amino acids. After removal of 0 bases from V and 0 bases from J, the junction contained 6 bases not matched to a gene. Germline assignment: CDR1 SGHNT and CDR2 YYREEE (reference sequence). For the CDR3, the DNA is TGTGCCAGCAGCTTGGTAGCGGGAGGGCTGTCCAGCACAGATACGCAGTATTTT. Its translation: CASSLVAGGLSSTDTQYF.

The gene calls are TRBV9 and TRBJ2-2, with 8 bases fitting TRBD2. There are 15 residues in the CDR3. V shed 0 bases and J 5 bases; nucleotides not matched to a gene: 3. Germline V CDR1 and CDR2: SGDLS, YYNGEE. The DNA for the CDR3 is TGTGCCAGCAGCGTAGTAGGGACTAGTACCGGGGAGCTGTTTTTT. Protein sequence: CASSVVGTSTGELFF.

The genes are TRBV6-5 and TRBJ2-7; the match to TRBD1 covers 9 bases. The V gene's germline CDR1 is MNHEY and CDR2 SVGAGI. J was trimmed by 5 bases and V by 10 bases; bases with no gene match: 12. The CDR3 sequence is 14 residues long. DNA for the CDR3: TGTGCCACTGGAAGGACAGGGGCTATCCACGAGCAGTACTTC. Translated: CATGRTGAIHEQYF.

This clone was observed a handful of times. This chain uses TRBV4-2 with TRBJ2-2, with 8 bases identical to TRBD1. V shed 5 bases, J shed 0 bases, and the junction held 17 bases outside the gene matches. Germline V gene sequence: CDR1 LGHNA, CDR2 YNFKEQ. This CDR3 is built from 20 residues. The CDR3 bases are TGTGCCAGCAGCTTACGGGACAGGTGGGCTGATACAACGAACACCGGGGAGCTGTTTTTT. As protein: CASSLRDRWADTTNTGELFF.